This TCR beta chain originates from a study of molecular identifiers for immune sequencing clone quantification. Study observations and caveats: It was shown that clones above 20 RNA copies held over 99% of effector molecules, but under 1% in naive cells.

Concerning this clonotype itself: Its antigen is currently unknown.

CDR1 GTSNPN and CDR2 SVGIG come from the germline V gene (reference sequence). This CDR3 region has 13 residues. TCRdb re-analysed the PCR reads in MiXCR, keeping a single row per CDR3 protein. This sample carries approximately 670,000 distinct CDR3 sequences, just under 20% of them seen once, and the ten largest clones take 0.85%. Material for sequencing was naive CD8+ T cells from blood, with Jurkat cell RNA spiked in. As for subset: FACS-sorted CD8+CD4-CCR7+CD45RA+ naive T cells. The TCR was taken from a human donor in good health. Some libraries in this study had Jurkat cell RNA spiked in. The chain couples TRBV30 to TRBJ2-2, with D unclear. Written as DNA, the CDR3 is TGTGCTTCACAGAGCGTAAACACCGGGGAGCTGTTTTTT. It translates to CASQSVNTGELFF.